This TCR beta chain was recovered during a study of CD8 T cells in Susac syndrome. Looking at the study overall: Patients with Susac syndrome were therapy-naive, on corticosteroids, or on intravenous immunoglobulin alone at the time that blood was drawn.

Random hexamers primed reverse transcription of about 0.45 to 1 ug RNA. TCRdb re-called the immunoSEQ multiplex PCR reads through MiXCR, storing one row per CDR3 protein. The sample shows under 250,000 distinct CDR3 sequences, about 94% of them seen only once. The CDR3 loop spans 15 amino acids. V lost 1 base and J 10 bases, leaving 14 bases between the germline ends. Germline V gene data show CDR1 as SGHTA and CDR2 as FQGNSA. The sequence was collected from a human donor with Susac syndrome. The chain joins TRBV7-2 to TRBJ1-6; unclear D gene. The sample taken for sequencing was CD4+ T cells from PBMCs. The DNA of the CDR3 is TGTGCCAGCAGCTTAGAACCCCCCGGATTCTCACCCCTCCACTTT. Translated: CASSLEPPGFSPLHF.